This T cell receptor beta chain stems from a study of graft-versus-host responses after intestinal transplantation. Overall study context: Tacrolimus plus steroids were given to all recipients for roughly three years, preceded by anti-thymocyte globulin induction.

Notes on this clone: Its antigen is unknown.

Some clones are missing from TCRdb's copy, which holds only in-frame ones; the method was immunoSEQ multiplex PCR. The sample carries 35,000 to 50,000 clones, 90% to 95% recorded once. Study outcomes and limitations: There were GvH clones found in recipient marrow, and some of them appeared first in ileum or blood.

The CDR3 spans 16 residues. Per the germline V gene, CDR1 is SGHRS and CDR2 is YFSETQ. After removal of 6 bases from V and 2 bases from J, the junction contained 11 bases not matched to a gene. V and J are TRBV5-1 and TRBJ1-2, with TRBD1 matching over 9 bases. The receptor comes from a human donor who was the organ donor for an intestinal transplant. This material consisted of unstimulated CD8+ T cells sorted from spleen or lymph node cells, taken before transplant. CDR3 bases: TGCGCCAGCACCCTGGGACAGGGCCCATCAAACTATGGCTACACCTTC. Translation gives CASTLGQGPSNYGYTF.